This TCR beta chain was captured by sequencing in a study of Graves' ophthalmopathy and Graves' hyperthyroidism listed by TCRdb under 2018. Background on the whole study: Peripheral blood samples were taken at the time of initial diagnosis, before any treatment was given. TCR beta repertoire signatures were used to distinguish Graves' ophthalmopathy from Graves' hyperthyroidism and to predict progression to ophthalmopathy. In total, approximately 140 blood samples were TCR-sequenced: approximately 42 ophthalmopathy, 80 or so hyperthyroidism and around 17 hyperthyroidism-to-ophthalmopathy patients. To explore V-J signatures that distinguish ophthalmopathy from hyperthyroidism, a discovery set of 100 patients was enrolled, made up of 40 to 45 with ophthalmopathy and under 65 with stable hyperthyroidism. The independent validation cohort included some 19 hyperthyroidism patients plus 17 patients who later progressed from hyperthyroidism to ophthalmopathy. In about six hyperthyroidism patients, the T-cell repertoires found in thyroid tissue were compared with those found in blood. Following sampling, methimazole starting at 30 mg daily was administered to hyperthyroidism patients, and high-dose intravenous methylprednisolone was administered to ophthalmopathy patients. The 75 to 100 discovery patients were divided at random into training and test sets in a 7:3 ratio.

A patient counted as having stable hyperthyroidism if there was no progression to ophthalmopathy within 18 months of follow-up. Hyperthyroidism patients were newly diagnosed, were aged 18 to 65 years, and had a disease duration under 2 months. Patients with other autoimmune diseases, uncontrolled infections, pregnancy or lactation were excluded. Diagnosis relied on clinical symptoms, serum thyroxine, TRAb, thyroid ultrasound and orbital computed tomography. PBMCs were isolated from roughly 10 ml of fresh peripheral blood by Ficoll-Paque density gradient centrifugation. Trizol reagent was used to extract the total RNA, and its quality was then checked on an Agilent 2100 Bioanalyzer. The CDR3 measures 13 amino acids from cysteine to phenylalanine. Just CDR3 DNA is preserved here, 39 bases in frame from base 1. The germline V gene encodes CDR1 SGDLS and CDR2 YYNGEE. The V and J ends are trimmed by 6 bases and 1 base, leaving 10 bases between them.

The table lists this clonotype with many counts. This clone's antigen is unknown. Base qualities are not at hand, and no much larger clone is one base apart. Here is what the overall study found, with its caveats: Most expanded thyroid clonotypes with frequency above 0.001 were also detected in blood, suggesting blood repertoires may reflect the thyroid immune response. The 13-signature model separated ophthalmopathy from stable hyperthyroidism with approximately 88% sensitivity and around 81% specificity in cross-validation, and 80%/75% in the test set. Sample size was not statistically predetermined, and group allocation was not concealed from the investigators. In validation, the model predicted ophthalmopathy progression with 55% to 71% sensitivity and less than 80% specificity; some twelve predicted patients were CT-confirmed with GO in a median of 6.5 months.

For repertoire sequencing, TCR beta CDR3 regions were amplified from RNA transcripts. HTBI primers and the Qiagen OneStep RT-PCR kit were used in a first-round RT-PCR, which was followed by a second-round multiplex PCR, size selection and purification. Sequencing of the libraries was carried out on an Illumina HiSeq2000 in paired-end mode with 100 bp reads. As for the original processing: SOAPnuke was used for read processing, and reads with adapters, uncalled bases, a mean Phred below 15, or no exact constant-primer or identifier match were discarded. High-quality paired reads were merged with COPE v1.2.5. Each unique nucleotide sequence was treated as a clonotype, and MiTCR v1.1 was used to align the clonotypes to the IMGT TRB V, D and J references. The analysis was limited to V-J combinations with a frequency above 0.0001, which together covered 99% to 99.2% of the repertoires. For each V-J combination, a TCR clonal expansion and chaos score was defined as F50 clonal expansion divided by the chaos observed in the TCRdist matrix. Welch's t-statistics and random forest were used to narrow the features down to 13 V-J combinations, which were then fed into a naive Bayes classifier. The Morisita-Horn index was used to measure how similar the thyroid and blood repertoires were. Using fastp trimming at Q25 and MiXCR clonotype assembly, TCRdb reanalyzed the public sequencing data and kept in-frame beta chains. Duplicate CDR3 protein sequences are folded into a single record with the most common DNA and genes. These V and J calls originate from TCRdb's pipeline instead of the authors' own analysis. This sample comprises a few hundred thousand distinct CDR3 sequences, roughly 14% of them detected only once. The top ten clonotypes cover 5.5% to 8% of the sample.

The chain was built from TRBV9 and TRBJ1-2, with the D segment identity uncertain. The origin of this receptor is a woman aged 18-30 years with stable Graves' hyperthyroidism. Donor details come from another sample of the same person, matched by shared clones. Material for sequencing was peripheral blood. The nucleotide sequence reads TGTGCCAGCACAAGTACAGATAACTATGGCTACACCTTC. This sequence encodes CASTSTDNYGYTF.